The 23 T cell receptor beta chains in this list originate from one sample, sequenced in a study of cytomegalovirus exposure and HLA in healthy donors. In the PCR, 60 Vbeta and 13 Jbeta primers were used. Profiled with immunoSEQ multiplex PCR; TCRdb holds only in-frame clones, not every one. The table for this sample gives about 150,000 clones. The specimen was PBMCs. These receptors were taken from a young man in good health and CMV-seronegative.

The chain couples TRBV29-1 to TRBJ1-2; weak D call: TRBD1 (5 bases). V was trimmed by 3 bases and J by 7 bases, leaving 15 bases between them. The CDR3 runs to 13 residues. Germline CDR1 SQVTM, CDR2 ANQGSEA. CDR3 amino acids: CSVDSLTGAGYTF. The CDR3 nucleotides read TGCAGCGTTGATTCCCTAACAGGCGCTGGCTACACCTTC.

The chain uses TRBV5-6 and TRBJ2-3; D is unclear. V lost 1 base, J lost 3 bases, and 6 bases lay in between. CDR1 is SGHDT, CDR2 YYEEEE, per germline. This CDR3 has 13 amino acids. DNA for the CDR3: TGTGCCAGCAGCTTGCCTGAGACAGATACGCAGTATTTT. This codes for CASSLPETDTQYF.

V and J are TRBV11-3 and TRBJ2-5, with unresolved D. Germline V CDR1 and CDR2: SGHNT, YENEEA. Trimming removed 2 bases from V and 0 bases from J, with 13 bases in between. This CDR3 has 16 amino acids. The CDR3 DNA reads TGTGCCAGCAGCTTATTGGGCCACCTTTACCAAGAGACCCAGTACTTC. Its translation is CASSLLGHLYQETQYF.

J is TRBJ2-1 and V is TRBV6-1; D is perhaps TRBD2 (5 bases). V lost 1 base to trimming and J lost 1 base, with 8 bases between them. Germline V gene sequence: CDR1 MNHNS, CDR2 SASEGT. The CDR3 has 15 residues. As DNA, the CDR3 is TGTGCCAGCAGTGAAGAGGGAGAATCCTACAATGAGCAGTTCTTC. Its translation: CASSEEGESYNEQFF.

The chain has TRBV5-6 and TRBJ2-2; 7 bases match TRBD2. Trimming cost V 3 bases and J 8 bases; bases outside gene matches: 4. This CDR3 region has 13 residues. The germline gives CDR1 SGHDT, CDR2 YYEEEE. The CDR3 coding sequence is TGTGCCAGCAGCTGGGAGGGGTCGGGGGAGCTGTTTTTT. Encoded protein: CASSWEGSGELFF.

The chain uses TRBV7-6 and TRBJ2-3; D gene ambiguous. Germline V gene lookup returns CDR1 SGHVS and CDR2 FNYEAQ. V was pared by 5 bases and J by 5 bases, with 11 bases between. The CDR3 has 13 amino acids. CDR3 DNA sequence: TGTGCCAGCAGCCCCACAGTGGGAGATACGCAGTATTTT. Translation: CASSPTVGDTQYF.

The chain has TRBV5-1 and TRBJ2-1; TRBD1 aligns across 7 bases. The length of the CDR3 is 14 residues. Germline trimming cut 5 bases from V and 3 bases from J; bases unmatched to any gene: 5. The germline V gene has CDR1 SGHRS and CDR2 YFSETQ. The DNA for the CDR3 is TGCGCCAGCAGTGAATCAGGGGGCTACAATGAGCAGTTCTTC. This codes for CASSESGGYNEQFF.

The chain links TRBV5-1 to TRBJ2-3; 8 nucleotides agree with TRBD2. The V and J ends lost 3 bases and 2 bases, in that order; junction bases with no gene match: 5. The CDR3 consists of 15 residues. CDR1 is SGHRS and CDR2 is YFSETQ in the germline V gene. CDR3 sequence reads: CASSWSGRNTDTQYF. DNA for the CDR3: TGCGCCAGCAGCTGGAGCGGGAGAAACACAGATACGCAGTATTTT.

CDR3 protein: CSAQTEAETQYF. DNA of the CDR3: TGCAGCGCACAGACAGAGGCCGAGACCCAGTACTTC. This chain joins TRBV29-1 and TRBJ2-5; tentatively, D is TRBD1 (5 bases). Germline V gene sequence: CDR1 SQVTM, CDR2 ANQGSEA. Trimming removed 7 bases from V and 5 bases from J, with 14 bases in between. The CDR3 consists of 12 residues.

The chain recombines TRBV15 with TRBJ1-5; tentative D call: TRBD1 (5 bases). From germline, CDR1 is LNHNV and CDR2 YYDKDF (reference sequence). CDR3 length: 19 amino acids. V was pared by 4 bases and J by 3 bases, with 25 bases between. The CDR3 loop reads CATSTPLGLRGQDNQPQHF. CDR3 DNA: TGTGCCACCAGCACCCCTCTAGGACTAAGGGGTCAAGACAATCAGCCCCAGCATTTT.

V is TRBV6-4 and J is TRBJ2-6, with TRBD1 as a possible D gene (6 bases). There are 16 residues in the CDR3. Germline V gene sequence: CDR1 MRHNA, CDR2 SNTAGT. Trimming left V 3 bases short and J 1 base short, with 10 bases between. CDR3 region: CASSERGISGANVLTF. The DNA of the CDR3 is TGTGCCAGCAGTGAAAGGGGGATTTCTGGGGCCAACGTCCTGACTTTC.

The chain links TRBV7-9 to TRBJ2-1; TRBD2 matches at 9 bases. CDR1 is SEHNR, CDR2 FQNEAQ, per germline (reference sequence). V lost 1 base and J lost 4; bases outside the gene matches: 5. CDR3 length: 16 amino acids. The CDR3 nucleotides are TGTGCCAGCAGCTTAGGGGGACTAGCCCCTTACAATGAGCAGTTCTTC. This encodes CASSLGGLAPYNEQFF.

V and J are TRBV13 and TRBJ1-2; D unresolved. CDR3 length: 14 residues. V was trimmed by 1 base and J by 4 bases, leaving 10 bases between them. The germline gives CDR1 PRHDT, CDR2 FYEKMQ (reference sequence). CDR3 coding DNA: TGTGCCAGCAGCTTAGCGTCGAGGAGCTATGGCTACACCTTC. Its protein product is CASSLASRSYGYTF.

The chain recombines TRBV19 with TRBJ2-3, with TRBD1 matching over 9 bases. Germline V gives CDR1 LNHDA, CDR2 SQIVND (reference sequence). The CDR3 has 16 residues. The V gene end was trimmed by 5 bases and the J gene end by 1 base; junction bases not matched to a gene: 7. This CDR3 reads CASSGTWTGGTDTQYF. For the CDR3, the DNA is TGTGCCAGTAGTGGCACATGGACAGGGGGCACAGATACGCAGTATTTT.

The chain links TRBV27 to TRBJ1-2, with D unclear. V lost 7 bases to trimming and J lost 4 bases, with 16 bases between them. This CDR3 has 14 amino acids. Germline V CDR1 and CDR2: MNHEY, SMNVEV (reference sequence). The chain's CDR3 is CASNSAGEGYGYTF. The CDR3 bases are TGTGCCAGCAACTCGGCTGGGGAGGGCTATGGCTACACCTTC.

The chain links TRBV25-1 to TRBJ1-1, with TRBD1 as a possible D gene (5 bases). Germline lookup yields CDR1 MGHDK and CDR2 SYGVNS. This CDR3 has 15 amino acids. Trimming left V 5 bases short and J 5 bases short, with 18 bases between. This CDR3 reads CASSPPGGGRTEAFF. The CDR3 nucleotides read TGTGCCAGCAGTCCGCCGGGGGGGGGTCGGACTGAAGCTTTCTTT.

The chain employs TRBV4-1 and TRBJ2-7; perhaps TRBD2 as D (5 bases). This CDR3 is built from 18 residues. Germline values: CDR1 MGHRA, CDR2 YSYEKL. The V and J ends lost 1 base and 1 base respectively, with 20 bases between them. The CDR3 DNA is TGCGCCAGCAGCCAAGTAGGCGGAGAAGGGAGTTATTCCTACGAGCAGTACTTC. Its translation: CASSQVGGEGSYSYEQYF.

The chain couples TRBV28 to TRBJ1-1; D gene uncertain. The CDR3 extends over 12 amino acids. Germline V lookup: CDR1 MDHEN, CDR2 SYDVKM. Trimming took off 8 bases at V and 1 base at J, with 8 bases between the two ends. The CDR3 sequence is CASGESNTEAFF. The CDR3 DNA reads TGTGCCAGCGGGGAGTCGAACACTGAAGCTTTCTTT.

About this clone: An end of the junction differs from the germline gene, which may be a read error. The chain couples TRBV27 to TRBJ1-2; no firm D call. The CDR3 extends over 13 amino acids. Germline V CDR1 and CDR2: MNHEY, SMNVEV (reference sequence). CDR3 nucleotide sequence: TGTGCCAGCAGTGCTACCCCGGGTCTAAAAGGATTCTTC. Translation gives CASSATPGLKGFF.

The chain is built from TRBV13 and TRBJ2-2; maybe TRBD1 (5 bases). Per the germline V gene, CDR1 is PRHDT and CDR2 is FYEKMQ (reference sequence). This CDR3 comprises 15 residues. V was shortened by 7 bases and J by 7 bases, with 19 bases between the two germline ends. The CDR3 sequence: CASTLYHIQGGELFF. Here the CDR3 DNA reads TGTGCCAGCACTCTTTATCATATTCAGGGCGGGGAGCTGTTTTTT. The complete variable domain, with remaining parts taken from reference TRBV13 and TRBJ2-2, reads AAGVIQSPRHLIKEKRETATLKCYPIPRHDTVYWYQQGPGQDPQFLISFYEKMQSDKGSIPDRFSAQQFSDYHSELNMSSLELGDSALYFCASTLYHIQGGELFFGEGSRLTVL.

As DNA, the CDR3 is TGCGCCAGCAGCCGGTCCGGAGGAGGCGCCTACGAGCAGTACTTC. Translation gives CASSRSGGGAYEQYF. The chain has TRBV4-1 and TRBJ2-7; perhaps TRBD2 as D (5 bases). The CDR3 length is 15 residues. V dropped 4 bases and J dropped 2 bases, with 15 bases sitting between them. Germline CDR1 is MGHRA and CDR2 is YSYEKL.

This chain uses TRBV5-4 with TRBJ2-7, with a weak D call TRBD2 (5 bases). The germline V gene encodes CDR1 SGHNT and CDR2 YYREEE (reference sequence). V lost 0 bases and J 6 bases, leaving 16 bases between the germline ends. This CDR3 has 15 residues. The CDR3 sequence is CASSLGPSGSGEQYF. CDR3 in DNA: TGTGCCAGCAGCTTGGGACCATCGGGGTCCGGCGAGCAGTACTTC.

This CDR3 reads CATRLSYEQYF. The CDR3 region has the DNA TGTGCCACGAGACTTTCCTACGAGCAGTACTTC. This chain connects TRBV15 to TRBJ2-7; the D is unclear. The germline V gene encodes CDR1 LNHNV and CDR2 YYDKDF (reference sequence). The CDR3 runs to 11 residues. V was shortened by 9 bases and J by 1 base, with 7 bases between the two germline ends.